This paragraph covers one TCR beta chain sequence. Its antigen is still unknown. The data derive from a study of identical twins. General observations from the study: Researchers reported excess low generation probability among twin-shared out-of-frame alpha sequences. Invariant populations such as MAIT and iNKT cells could partly muddle zero-insertion analyses.

The CDR3 spans 17 residues. The germline CDR1 and CDR2 sequences are MDHEN and SYDVKM. The junction had 10 bases not matched to a gene; V was cut back by 5 bases and J by 4 bases. Everyone who donated was a healthy Caucasian. TCRdb itself ran the 5' RACE reads through MiXCR, one entry per CDR3 protein. The sample yields a few hundred thousand distinct CDR3 sequences, less than 9% seen once. The same sample was also used in a study of yellow fever vaccine responses in identical twins.

Sequencing was carried out using memory (CD45RO+) T cells sorted from blood. This clonotype was obtained from a woman younger than 35 in good health. The chain carries TRBV28 and TRBJ2-1; 11 bases line up with TRBD2. The CDR3 protein is CASSGQELAGGYNEQFF. The CDR3 DNA sequence: TGTGCCAGCAGTGGTCAAGAGCTAGCGGGAGGTTACAATGAGCAGTTCTTC.